The present T cell receptor beta chain was sequenced within a study of T and B cells in COVID-19 patients. In the study overall: Most recovered patients had mild to moderate COVID-19 treated as outpatients. Study observations and caveats: At recovery TRB diversity and richness exceeded healthy donors, after highly clonal active COVID-19 repertoires. Blood from mildly ill patients while symptomatic, and early samples from severe cases, were scarce. Patients with COVID-19 reportedly showed strongly skewed T cell receptor beta variable and joining gene usage.

This CDR3 spans 15 amino acids. Per germline, CDR1 DFQATT and CDR2 SNEGSKA (reference sequence). Trimming at V came to 5 bases and at J to 4 bases, leaving 7 bases not matched to a gene. A remark on this clonotype: Its antigen is currently unknown.

TRB was amplified from about 250-500 ng of blood genomic DNA. TRB rearrangements were amplified by multiplex PCR with BIOMED2 TRB-A/B primers. Via MiXCR, TCRdb re-called the multiplex PCR reads, giving one row per CDR3 protein. The sample carries roughly 4,700 distinct CDR3 sequences, approximately 33% recorded once. This sequence was found in a human donor who had recovered from COVID-19. The V and J genes are TRBV20-1 and TRBJ2-1; 11 nucleotides align to TRBD2. Sequencing used blood. The DNA for the CDR3 is TGCAGTGCTTCTCAAATAGCGGGAGGGTACAATGAGCAGTTCTTC. Protein product: CSASQIAGGYNEQFF.